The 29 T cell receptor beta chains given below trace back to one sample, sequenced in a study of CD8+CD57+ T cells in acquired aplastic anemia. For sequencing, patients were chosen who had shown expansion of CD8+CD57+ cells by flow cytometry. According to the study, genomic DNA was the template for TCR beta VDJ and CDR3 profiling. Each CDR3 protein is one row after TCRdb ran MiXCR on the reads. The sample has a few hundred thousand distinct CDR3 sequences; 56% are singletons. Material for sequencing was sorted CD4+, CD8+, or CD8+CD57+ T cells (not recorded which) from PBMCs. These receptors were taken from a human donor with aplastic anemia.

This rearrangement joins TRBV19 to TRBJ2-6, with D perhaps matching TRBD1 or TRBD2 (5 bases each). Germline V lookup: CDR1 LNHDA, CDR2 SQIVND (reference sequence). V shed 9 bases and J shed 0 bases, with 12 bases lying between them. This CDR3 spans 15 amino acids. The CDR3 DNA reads TGTGCCAGCAGGGACCCTCGCTCTGGGGCCAACGTCCTGACTTTC. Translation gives CASRDPRSGANVLTF.

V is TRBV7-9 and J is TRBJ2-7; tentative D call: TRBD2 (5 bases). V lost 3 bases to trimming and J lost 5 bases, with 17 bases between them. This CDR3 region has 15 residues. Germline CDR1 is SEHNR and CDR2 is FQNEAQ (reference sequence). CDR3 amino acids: CASSLGHGTRDEQYF. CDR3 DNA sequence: TGTGCCAGCAGCTTGGGCCATGGAACGCGGGACGAGCAGTACTTC.

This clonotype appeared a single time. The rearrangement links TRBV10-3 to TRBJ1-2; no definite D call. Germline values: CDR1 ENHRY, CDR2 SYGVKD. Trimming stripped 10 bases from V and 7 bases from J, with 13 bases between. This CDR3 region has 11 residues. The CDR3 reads CATRAESGYTF. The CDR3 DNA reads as TGTGCCACGAGGGCGGAGAGTGGCTACACCTTC.

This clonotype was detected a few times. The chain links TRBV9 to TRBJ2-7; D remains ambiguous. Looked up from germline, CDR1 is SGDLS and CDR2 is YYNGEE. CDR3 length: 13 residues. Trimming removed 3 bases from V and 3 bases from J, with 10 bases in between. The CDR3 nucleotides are TGTGCCAGCAGCGCGGGCGTGGGCTACGAGCAGTACTTC. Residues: CASSAGVGYEQYF.

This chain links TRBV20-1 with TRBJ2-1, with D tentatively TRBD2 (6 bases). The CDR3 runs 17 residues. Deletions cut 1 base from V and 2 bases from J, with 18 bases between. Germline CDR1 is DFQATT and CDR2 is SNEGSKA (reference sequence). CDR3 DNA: TGCAGTGCTAGAGCATTAGAGCGGGCGGCGCCCTACAATGAGCAGTTCTTC. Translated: CSARALERAAPYNEQFF.

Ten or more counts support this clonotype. The CDR3 spells CASSGYQETQYF. The CDR3 coding sequence is TGTGCCAGCAGTGGCTACCAAGAGACCCAGTACTTC. The chain links TRBV6-1 to TRBJ2-5; D unclear. Germline loops: CDR1 MNHNS, CDR2 SASEGT. This CDR3 contains 12 residues. Trimming shortened V by 4 bases and J by 0 bases, and 3 bases separated the two germline ends.

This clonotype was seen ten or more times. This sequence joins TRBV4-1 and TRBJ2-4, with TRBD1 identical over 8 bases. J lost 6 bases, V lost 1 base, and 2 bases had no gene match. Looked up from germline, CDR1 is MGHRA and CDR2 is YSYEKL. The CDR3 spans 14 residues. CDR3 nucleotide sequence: TGCGCCAGCAGCCAAGGGACAGGGTCAAACATTCAGTACTTC. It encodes CASSQGTGSNIQYF.

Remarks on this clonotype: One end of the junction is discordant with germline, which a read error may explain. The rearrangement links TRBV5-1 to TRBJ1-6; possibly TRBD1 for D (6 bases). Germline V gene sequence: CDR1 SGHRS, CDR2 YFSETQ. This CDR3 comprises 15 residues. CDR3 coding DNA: TGTGCCAGCAGCAGCTCCGGGACCAGGGGCCGTGCCCTCCACTTT. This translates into CASSSSGTRGRALHF.

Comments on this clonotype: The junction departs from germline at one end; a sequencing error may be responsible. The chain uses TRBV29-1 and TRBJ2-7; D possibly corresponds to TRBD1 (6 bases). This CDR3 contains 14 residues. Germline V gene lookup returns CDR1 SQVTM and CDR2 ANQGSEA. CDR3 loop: CSVEGQGTGYGQYF. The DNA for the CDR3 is TGCAGCGTTGAGGGCCAGGGGACCGGATACGGGCAGTACTTC.

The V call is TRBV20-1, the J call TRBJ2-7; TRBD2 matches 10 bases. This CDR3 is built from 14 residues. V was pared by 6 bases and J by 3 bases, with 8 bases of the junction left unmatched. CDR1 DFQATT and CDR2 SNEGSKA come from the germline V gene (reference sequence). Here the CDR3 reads CSARSSGSIYEQYF. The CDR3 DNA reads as TGCAGTGCCCGGTCTAGCGGGAGCATCTACGAGCAGTACTTC.

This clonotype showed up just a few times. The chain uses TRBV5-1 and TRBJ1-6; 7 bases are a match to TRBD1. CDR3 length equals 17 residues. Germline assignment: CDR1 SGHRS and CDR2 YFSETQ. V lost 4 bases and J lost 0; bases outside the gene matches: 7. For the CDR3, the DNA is TGCGCCAGCAGCCGAGACAGGGCCAGCTCCTATAATTCACCCCTCCACTTT. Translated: CASSRDRASSYNSPLHF.

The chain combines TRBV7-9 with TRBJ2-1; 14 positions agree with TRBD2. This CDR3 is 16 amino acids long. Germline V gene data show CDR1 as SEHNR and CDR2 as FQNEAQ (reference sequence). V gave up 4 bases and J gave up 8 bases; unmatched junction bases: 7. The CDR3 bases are TGTGCCAGCAGCTCTCCGCTGGGACTAGCGGGGGATGAGCAGTTCTTC. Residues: CASSSPLGLAGDEQFF. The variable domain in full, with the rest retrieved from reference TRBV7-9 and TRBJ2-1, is DTGVSQNPRHKITKRGQNVTFRCDPISEHNRLYWYRQTLGQGPEFLTYFQNEAQLEKSRLLSDRFSAERPKGSFSTLEIQRTEQGDSAMYLCASSSPLGLAGDEQFFGPGTRLTVL.

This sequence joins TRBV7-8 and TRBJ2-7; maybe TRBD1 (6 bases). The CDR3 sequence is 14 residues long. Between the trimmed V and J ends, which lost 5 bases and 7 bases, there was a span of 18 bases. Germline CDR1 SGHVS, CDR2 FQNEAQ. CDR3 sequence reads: CASSRDTGFREQYF. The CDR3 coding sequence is TGTGCCAGCAGCCGAGACACAGGGTTTAGAGAGCAGTACTTC.

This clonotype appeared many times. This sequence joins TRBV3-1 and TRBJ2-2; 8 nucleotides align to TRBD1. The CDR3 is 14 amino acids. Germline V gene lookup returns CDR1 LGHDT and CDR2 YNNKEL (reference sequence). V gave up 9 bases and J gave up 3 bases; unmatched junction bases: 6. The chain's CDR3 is CASGTGVYTGELFF. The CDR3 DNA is TGTGCCAGTGGGACAGGCGTTTACACCGGGGAGCTGTTTTTT.

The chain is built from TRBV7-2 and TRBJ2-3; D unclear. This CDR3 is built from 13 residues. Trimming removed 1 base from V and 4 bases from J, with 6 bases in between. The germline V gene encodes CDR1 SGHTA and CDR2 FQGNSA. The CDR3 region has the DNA TGTGCCAGCAGCTTAGGTGTCTCAGATACGCAGTATTTT. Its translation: CASSLGVSDTQYF.

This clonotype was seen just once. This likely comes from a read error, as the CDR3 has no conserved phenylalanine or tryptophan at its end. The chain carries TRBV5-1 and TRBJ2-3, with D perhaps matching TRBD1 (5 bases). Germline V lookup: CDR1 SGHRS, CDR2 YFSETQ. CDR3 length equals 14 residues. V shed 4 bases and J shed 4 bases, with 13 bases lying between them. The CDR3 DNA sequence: TGCGCCAGCAGCAGCGACAGAGATCCAGATACGCAGTATCTT. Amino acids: CASSSDRDPDTQYL.

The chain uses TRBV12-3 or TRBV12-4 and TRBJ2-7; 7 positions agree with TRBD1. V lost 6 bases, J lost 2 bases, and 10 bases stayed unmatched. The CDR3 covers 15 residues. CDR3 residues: CASSYENRGPYEQYF. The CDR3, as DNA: TGTGCCAGCAGCTATGAAAACAGGGGACCCTACGAGCAGTACTTC.

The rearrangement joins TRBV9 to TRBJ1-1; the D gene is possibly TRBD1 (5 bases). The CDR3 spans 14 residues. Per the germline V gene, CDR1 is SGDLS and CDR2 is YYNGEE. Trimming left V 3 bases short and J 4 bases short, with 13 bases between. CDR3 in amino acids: CASSGRQGFTEAFF. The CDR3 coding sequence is TGTGCCAGCAGCGGCCGTCAGGGCTTCACTGAAGCTTTCTTT.

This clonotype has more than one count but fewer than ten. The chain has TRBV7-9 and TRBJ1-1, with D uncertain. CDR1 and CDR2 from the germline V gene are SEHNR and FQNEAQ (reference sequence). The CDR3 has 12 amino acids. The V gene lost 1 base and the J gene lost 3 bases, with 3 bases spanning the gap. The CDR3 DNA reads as TGTGCCAGCAGCTTAGACGACACTGAAGCTTTCTTT. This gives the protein CASSLDDTEAFF.

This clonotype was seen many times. The chain's CDR3 is CSAAKGAYSNQPQHF. The CDR3 DNA is TGCAGTGCTGCCAAGGGGGCATATAGCAATCAGCCCCAGCATTTT. This rearrangement joins TRBV20-1 to TRBJ1-5; 7 bases map to TRBD1. This CDR3 is 15 amino acids long. V was clipped by 5 bases and J by 0 bases; unmatched bases: 7. Germline CDR1 and CDR2: DFQATT and SNEGSKA (reference sequence).

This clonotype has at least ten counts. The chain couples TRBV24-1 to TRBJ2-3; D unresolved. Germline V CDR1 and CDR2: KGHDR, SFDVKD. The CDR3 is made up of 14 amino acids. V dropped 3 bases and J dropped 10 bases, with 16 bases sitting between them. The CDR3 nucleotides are TGTGCCACCAGTGATCCCGTAAGGGCAAGTGCGCAGTATTTT. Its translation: CATSDPVRASAQYF.

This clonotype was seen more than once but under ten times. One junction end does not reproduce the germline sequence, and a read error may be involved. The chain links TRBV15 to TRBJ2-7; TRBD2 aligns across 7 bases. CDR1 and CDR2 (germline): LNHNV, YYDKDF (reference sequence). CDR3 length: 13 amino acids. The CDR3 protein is CAASRDYSYEQYF. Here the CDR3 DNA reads TGTGCCGCCAGCCGGGACTATTCCTACGAGCAGTACTTC.

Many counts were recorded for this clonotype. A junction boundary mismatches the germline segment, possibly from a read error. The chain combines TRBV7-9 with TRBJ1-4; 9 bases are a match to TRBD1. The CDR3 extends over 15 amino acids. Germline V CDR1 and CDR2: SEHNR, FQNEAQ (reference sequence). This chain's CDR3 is CAGSLGGTGNEKLFF. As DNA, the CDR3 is TGTGCCGGCAGCTTAGGAGGGACAGGGAATGAAAAACTGTTTTTT.

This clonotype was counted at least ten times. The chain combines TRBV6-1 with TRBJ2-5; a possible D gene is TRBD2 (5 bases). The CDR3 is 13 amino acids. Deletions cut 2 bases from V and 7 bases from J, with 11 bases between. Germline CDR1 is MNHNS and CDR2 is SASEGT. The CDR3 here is CASSEPPGWTQYF. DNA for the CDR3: TGTGCCAGCAGTGAACCTCCGGGATGGACCCAGTACTTC.

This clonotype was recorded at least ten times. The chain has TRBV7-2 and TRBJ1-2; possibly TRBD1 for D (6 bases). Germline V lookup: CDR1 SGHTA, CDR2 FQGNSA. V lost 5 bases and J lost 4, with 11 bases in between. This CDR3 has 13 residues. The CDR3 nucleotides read TGTGCCAGCAGCCGCGGGGGCACCTATGGCTACACCTTC. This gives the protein CASSRGGTYGYTF. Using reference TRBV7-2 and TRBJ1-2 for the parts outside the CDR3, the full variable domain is GAGVSQSPSNKVTEKGKDVELRCDPISGHTALYWYRQSLGQGLEFLIYFQGNSAPDKSGLPSDRFSAERTGGSVSTLTIQRTQQEDSAVYLCASSRGGTYGYTFGSGTRLTVV.

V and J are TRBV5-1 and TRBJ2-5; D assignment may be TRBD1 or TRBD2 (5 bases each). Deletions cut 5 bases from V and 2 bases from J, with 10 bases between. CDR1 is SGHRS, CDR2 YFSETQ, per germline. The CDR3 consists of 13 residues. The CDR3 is CASRPGPQETQYF. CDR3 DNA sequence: TGCGCCAGCAGACCGGGACCTCAAGAGACCCAGTACTTC.

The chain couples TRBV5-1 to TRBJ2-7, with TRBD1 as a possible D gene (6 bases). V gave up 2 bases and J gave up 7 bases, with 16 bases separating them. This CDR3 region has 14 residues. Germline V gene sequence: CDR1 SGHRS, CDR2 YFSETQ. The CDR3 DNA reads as TGCGCCAGCAGCTTTTCTAGACAGGCTGGGGAGCAGTACTTC. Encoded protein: CASSFSRQAGEQYF. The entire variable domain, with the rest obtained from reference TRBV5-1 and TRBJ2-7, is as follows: KAGVTQTPRYLIKTRGQQVTLSCSPISGHRSVSWYQQTPGQGLQFLFEYFSETQRNKGNFPGRFSGRQFSNSRSEMNVSTLELGDSALYLCASSFSRQAGEQYFGPGTRLTVT.

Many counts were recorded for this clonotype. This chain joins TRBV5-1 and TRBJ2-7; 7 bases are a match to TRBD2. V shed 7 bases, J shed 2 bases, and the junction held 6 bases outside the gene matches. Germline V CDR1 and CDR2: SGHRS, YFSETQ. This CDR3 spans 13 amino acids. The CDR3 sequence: CASGRDATYEQYF. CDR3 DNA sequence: TGCGCCAGCGGGAGGGACGCTACCTACGAGCAGTACTTC.

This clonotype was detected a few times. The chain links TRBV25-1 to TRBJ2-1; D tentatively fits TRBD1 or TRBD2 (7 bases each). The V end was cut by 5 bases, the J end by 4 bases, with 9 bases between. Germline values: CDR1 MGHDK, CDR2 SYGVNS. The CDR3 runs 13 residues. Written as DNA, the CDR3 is TGTGCCAGCAGTCAGGGGGGGTACAATGAGCAGTTCTTC. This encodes CASSQGGYNEQFF.